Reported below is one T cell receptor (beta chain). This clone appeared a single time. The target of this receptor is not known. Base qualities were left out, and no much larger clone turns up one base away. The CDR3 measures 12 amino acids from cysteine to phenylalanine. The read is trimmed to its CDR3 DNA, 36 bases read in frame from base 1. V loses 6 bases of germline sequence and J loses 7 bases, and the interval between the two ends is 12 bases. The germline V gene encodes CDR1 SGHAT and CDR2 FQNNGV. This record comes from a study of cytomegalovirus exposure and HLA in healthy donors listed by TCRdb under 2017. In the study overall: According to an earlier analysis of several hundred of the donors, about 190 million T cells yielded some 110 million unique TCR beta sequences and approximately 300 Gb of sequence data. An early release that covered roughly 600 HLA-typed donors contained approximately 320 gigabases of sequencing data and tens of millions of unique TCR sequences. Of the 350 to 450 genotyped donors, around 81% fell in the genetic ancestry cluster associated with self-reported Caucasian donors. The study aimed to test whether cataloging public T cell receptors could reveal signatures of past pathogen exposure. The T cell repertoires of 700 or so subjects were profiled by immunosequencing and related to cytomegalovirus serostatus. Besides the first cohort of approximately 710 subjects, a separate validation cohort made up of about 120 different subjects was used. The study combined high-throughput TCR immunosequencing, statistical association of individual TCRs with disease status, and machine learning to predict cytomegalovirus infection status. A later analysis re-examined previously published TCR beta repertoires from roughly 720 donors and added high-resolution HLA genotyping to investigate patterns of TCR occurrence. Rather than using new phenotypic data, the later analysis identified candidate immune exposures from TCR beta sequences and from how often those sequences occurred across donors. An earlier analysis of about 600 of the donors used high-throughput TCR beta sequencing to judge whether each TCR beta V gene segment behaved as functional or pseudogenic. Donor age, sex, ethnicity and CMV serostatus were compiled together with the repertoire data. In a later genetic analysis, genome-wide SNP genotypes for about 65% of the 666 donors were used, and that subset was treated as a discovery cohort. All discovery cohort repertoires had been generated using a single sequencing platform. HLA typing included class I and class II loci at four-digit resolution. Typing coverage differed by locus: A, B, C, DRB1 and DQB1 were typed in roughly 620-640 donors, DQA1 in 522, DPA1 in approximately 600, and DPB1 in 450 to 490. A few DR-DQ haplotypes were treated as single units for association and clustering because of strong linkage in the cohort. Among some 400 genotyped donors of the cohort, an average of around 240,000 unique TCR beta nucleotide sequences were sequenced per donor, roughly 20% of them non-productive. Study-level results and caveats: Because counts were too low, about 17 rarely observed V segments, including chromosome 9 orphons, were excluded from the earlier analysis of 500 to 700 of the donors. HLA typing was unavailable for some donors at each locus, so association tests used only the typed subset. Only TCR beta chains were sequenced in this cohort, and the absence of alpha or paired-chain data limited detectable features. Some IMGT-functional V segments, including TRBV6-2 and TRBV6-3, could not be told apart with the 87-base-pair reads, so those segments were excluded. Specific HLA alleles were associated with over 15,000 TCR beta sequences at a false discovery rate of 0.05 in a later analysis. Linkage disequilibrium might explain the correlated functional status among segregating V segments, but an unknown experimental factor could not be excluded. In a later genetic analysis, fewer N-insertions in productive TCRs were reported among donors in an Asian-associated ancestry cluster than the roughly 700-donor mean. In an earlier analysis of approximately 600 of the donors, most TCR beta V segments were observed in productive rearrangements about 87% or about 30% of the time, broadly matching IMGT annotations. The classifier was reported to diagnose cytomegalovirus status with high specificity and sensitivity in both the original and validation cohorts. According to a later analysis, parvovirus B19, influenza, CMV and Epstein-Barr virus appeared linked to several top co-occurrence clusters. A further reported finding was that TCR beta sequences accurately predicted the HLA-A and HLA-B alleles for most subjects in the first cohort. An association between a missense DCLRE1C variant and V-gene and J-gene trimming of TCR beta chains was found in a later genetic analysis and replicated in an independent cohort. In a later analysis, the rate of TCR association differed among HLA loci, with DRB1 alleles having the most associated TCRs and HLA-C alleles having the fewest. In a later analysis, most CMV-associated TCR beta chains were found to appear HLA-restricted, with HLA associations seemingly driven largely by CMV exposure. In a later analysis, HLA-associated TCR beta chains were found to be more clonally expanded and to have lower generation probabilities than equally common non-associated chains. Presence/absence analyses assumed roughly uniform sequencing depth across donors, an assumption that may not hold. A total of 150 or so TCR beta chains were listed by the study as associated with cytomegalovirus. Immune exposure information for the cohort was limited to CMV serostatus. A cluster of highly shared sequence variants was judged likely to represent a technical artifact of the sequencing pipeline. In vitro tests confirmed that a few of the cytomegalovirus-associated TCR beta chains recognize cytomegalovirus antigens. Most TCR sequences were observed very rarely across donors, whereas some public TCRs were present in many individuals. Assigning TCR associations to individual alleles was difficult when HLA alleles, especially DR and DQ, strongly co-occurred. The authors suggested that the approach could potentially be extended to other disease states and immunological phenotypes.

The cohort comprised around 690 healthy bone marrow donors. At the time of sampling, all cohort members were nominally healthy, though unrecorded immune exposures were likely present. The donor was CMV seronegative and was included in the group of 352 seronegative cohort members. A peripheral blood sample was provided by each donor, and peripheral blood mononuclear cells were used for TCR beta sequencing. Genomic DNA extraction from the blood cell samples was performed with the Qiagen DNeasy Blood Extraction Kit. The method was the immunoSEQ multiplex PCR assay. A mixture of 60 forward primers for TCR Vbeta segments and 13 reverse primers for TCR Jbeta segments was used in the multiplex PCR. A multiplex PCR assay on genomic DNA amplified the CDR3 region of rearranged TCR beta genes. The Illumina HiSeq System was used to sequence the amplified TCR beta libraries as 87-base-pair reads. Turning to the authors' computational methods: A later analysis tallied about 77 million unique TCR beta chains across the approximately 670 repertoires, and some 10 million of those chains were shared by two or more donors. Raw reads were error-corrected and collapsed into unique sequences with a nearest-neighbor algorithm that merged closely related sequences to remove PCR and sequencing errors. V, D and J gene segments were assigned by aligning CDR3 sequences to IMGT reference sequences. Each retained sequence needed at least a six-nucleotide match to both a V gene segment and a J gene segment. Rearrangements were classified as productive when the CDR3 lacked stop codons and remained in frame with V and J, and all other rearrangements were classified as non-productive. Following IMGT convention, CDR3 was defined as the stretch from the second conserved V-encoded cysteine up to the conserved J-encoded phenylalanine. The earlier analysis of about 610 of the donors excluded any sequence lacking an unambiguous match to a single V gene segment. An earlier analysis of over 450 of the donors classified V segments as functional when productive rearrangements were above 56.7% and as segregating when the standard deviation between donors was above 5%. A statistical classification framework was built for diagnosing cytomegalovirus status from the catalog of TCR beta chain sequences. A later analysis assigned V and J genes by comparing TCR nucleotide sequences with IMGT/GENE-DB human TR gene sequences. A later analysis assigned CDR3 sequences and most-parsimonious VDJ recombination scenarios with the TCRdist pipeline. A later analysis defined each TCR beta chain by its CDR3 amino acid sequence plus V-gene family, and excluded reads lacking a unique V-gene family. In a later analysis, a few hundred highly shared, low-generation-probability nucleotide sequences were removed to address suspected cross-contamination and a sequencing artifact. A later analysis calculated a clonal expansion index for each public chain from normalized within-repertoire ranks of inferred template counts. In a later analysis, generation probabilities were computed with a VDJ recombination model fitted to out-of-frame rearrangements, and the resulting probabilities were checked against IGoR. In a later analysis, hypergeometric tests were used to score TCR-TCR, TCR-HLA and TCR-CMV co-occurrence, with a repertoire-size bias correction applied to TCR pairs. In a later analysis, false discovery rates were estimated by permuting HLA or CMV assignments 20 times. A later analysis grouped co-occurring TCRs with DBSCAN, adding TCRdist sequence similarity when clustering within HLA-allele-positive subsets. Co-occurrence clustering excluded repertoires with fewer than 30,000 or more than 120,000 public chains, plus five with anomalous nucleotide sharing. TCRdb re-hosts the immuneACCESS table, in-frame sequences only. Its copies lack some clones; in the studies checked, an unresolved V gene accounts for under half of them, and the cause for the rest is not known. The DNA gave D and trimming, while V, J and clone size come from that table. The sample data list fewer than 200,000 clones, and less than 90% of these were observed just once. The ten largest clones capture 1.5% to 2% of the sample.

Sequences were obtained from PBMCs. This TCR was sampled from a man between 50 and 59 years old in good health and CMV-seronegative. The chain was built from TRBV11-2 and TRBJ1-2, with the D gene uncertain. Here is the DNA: TGTGCCAGCAGGATCTCAGGTGCTGGCTACACCTTC. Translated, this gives CASRISGAGYTF.